What follows are 19 T cell receptor beta chains derived from one specimen sequenced in a study of spatial heterogeneity in lung cancer. Documented time point: sample taken at primary tumor resection. No cells were sorted before sequencing. The whole RNA sequenced was extracted from tumor, nontumor lung or frozen PBMC. TCRdb recomputed calls from the 5' RACE reads with MiXCR, one row per CDR3 protein. The profile shows 90,000 to 95,000 distinct CDR3 sequences, around 12% of them singletons. This specimen consisted of PBMCs, obtained at surgery. All receptors derive from a male donor with early-stage non-small cell lung cancer.

This clonotype has only a few counts. This chain connects TRBV29-1 to TRBJ1-2; D may be TRBD1 (6 bases). Trimming pared 5 bases from V and 2 bases from J, leaving 9 bases between. The CDR3 loop spans 12 amino acids. Germline lookup yields CDR1 SQVTM and CDR2 ANQGSEA. The CDR3 is CSVFRGNYGYTF. CDR3 nucleotide sequence: TGCAGCGTTTTCAGGGGAAACTATGGCTACACCTTC.

This clonotype was seen many times. The chain joins TRBV6-6 to TRBJ2-5, with unresolved D. CDR1 is MNHNY, CDR2 SVGAGI, per germline (reference sequence). V lost 7 bases, J lost 4 bases, and 13 bases lay in between. CDR3 length equals 13 residues. CDR3 nucleotides: TGTGCCAGCACCTACCCGCGGCTAGAGACCCAGTACTTC. This codes for CASTYPRLETQYF.

This clonotype was detected a few times. V and J are TRBV7-2 and TRBJ1-6; TRBD1 might be the D (6 bases). The V and J ends lost 5 bases and 9 bases respectively, with 17 bases between them. The germline V gene has CDR1 SGHTA and CDR2 FQGNSA. The CDR3 is made up of 15 amino acids. This CDR3 is CASSREGGNGSPLHF. CDR3 nucleotides: TGTGCCAGCAGCCGTGAGGGGGGAAACGGTTCACCCCTCCACTTT.

V gene TRBV7-2 combines with J gene TRBJ1-2; D not resolved. Deletions cut 1 base from V and 0 bases from J, with 9 bases between. Germline CDR1 SGHTA, CDR2 FQGNSA. The CDR3 contains 15 residues. The DNA of the CDR3 is TGTGCCAGCAGCTTAGGTCGGAGAGCTAACTATGGCTACACCTTC. Protein: CASSLGRRANYGYTF.

The table lists this clonotype with a few counts. This sequence joins TRBV4-3 and TRBJ2-1; weak D call: TRBD2 (6 bases). This CDR3 spans 13 amino acids. The germline gives CDR1 LGHNA, CDR2 YSLEER. Trimming removed 0 bases from V and 8 bases from J, with 8 bases in between. This chain's CDR3 is CASSQDRGYEQFF. The DNA for the CDR3 is TGCGCCAGCAGCCAAGATCGGGGGTATGAGCAGTTCTTC.

This clonotype occurred many times. The V call is TRBV3-1, the J call TRBJ2-1; TRBD2 aligns across 7 bases. The CDR3 spans 15 residues. J gave up 5 bases and V 4 bases, and 8 bases lay outside the gene matches. Germline V CDR1 and CDR2: LGHDT, YNNKEL (reference sequence). CDR3 nucleotide sequence: TGTGCCAGCAGCCCAGTCCGGGACTACAACAATGAGCAGTTCTTC. It encodes CASSPVRDYNNEQFF.

This clonotype has ten or more counts. The genes are TRBV7-9 and TRBJ2-2; 11 bases line up with TRBD2. V lost 6 bases, J lost 3 bases, and 6 bases stayed unmatched. The CDR3 totals 16 residues. CDR1 and CDR2 from the germline V gene are SEHNR and FQNEAQ (reference sequence). DNA of the CDR3: TGTGCCAGCAGTCTGGGACTAGCGGCCTACACCGGGGAGCTGTTTTTT. Protein: CASSLGLAAYTGELFF.

This clonotype has a count of ten or more. The chain carries TRBV6-2 or TRBV6-3 and TRBJ2-3; 8 nucleotides agree with TRBD2. The CDR3 spans 15 residues. The junction had 13 bases not matched to a gene; V was cut back by 5 bases and J by 9 bases. Germline V gene data show CDR1 as MNHEY and CDR2 as SVGEGT. CDR3 DNA sequence: TGTGCCAGCAGTGATTCCGGGACTAGTCTTTTCACGCAGTATTTT. This gives the protein CASSDSGTSLFTQYF.

In its sample, this clonotype was seen a few times. This chain connects TRBV28 to TRBJ2-7, with TRBD2 identical over 7 bases. J gave up 4 bases and V 6 bases, and 9 bases lay outside the gene matches. Per the germline V gene, CDR1 is MDHEN and CDR2 is SYDVKM. The CDR3 contains 14 residues. CDR3: CASRRRGGRYEQYF. The DNA of the CDR3 is TGTGCCAGCAGACGCCGCGGGGGTAGGTACGAGCAGTACTTC.

V is TRBV7-2 and J is TRBJ1-1, with TRBD1 identical over 12 bases. CDR1 and CDR2 from the germline V gene are SGHTA and FQGNSA. The CDR3 is 16 amino acids. V lost 1 base, J lost 3 bases, and 3 bases stayed unmatched. The CDR3 spells CASSLVGQGAYTEAFF. The DNA of the CDR3 is TGTGCCAGCAGCTTAGTGGGACAGGGGGCCTACACTGAAGCTTTCTTT.

V usage is TRBV11-1 and J usage is TRBJ1-1; D not resolved. Trimming shortened V by 8 bases and J by 1 base, and 8 bases separated the two germline ends. The germline gives CDR1 SGHAT, CDR2 FQDESV (reference sequence). This CDR3 spans 12 amino acids. The CDR3 region has the DNA TGTGCCAGCTCCTGGAGGAACACTGAAGCTTTCTTT. This sequence encodes CASSWRNTEAFF.

The chain links TRBV5-5 to TRBJ2-7, with TRBD2 as a possible D gene (6 bases). This CDR3 is 15 amino acids long. V lost 4 bases to trimming and J lost 4 bases, with 18 bases between them. Germline CDR1 reads SGHKS; CDR2 reads YYEKEE (reference sequence). The CDR3 spells CASSPLSGSVYEQYF. As DNA, the CDR3 is TGTGCCAGCAGCCCGCTTTCCGGGAGTGTGTACGAGCAGTACTTC. The full variable domain, with the rest looked up from reference TRBV5-5 and TRBJ2-7, is DAGVTQSPTHLIKTRGQQVTLRCSPISGHKSVSWYQQVLGQGPQFIFQYYEKEERGRGNFPDRFSARQFPNYSSELNVNALLLGDSALYLCASSPLSGSVYEQYFGPGTRLTVT.

Ten or more counts support this clonotype. The chain uses TRBV6-5 and TRBJ2-1; 7 bases line up with TRBD2. Looked up from germline, CDR1 is MNHEY and CDR2 is SVGAGI. Losses at the gene ends were 5 bases for V and 6 bases for J; bases not matched to a gene: 10. The CDR3 runs to 15 residues. The DNA for the CDR3 is TGTGCCAGCAGTCCCACGGGGGGAAGGGCCAATGAGCAGTTCTTC. This translates into CASSPTGGRANEQFF.

This clonotype was detected ten times or more. The chain is built from TRBV29-1 and TRBJ1-5; D gene uncertain. Germline V gives CDR1 SQVTM, CDR2 ANQGSEA. There are 13 residues in the CDR3. V lost 4 bases and J 0 bases, leaving 7 bases between the germline ends. In DNA form, the CDR3 reads TGCAGCGTTGGTGAGAATAGCAATCAGCCCCAGCATTTT. It is translated as CSVGENSNQPQHF.

This clonotype was recorded a few times. The chain uses TRBV28 and TRBJ2-7; a possible D gene is TRBD2 (6 bases). The CDR3 runs 13 residues. Germline V gene data show CDR1 as MDHEN and CDR2 as SYDVKM. V lost 8 bases and J 3 bases, leaving 14 bases between the germline ends. CDR3 amino acids: CASENGGYYEQYF. CDR3 DNA: TGTGCCAGCGAGAACGGGGGTTACTACGAGCAGTACTTC.

The chain employs TRBV29-1 and TRBJ2-2, with no clear D. The CDR3 is 11 residues long. Germline-derived CDR1 and CDR2 are SQVTM and ANQGSEA. V dropped 1 base and J dropped 4 bases, with 1 base sitting between them. This CDR3 reads CSVEGTGELFF. The CDR3 nucleotides are TGCAGCGTTGAAGGCACCGGGGAGCTGTTTTTT.

The rearrangement joins TRBV4-3 to TRBJ1-4, with a tentative D call TRBD1 (5 bases). The V end was cut by 0 bases, the J end by 8 bases, with 19 bases between. The CDR3 consists of 17 residues. Germline V gene data show CDR1 as LGHNA and CDR2 as YSLEER. The CDR3 sequence is CASSQEFSVGGSEKLFF. The CDR3 nucleotides are TGCGCCAGCAGCCAAGAGTTTTCGGTCGGGGGATCGGAAAAACTGTTTTTT.

Turning to this clonotype: The germline gene is not matched at one end of the junction; a read error may be the cause. This chain connects TRBV20-1 to TRBJ2-3; TRBD2 agrees at 11 bases. Germline CDR1 DFQATT, CDR2 SNEGSKA (reference sequence). The CDR3 extends over 14 amino acids. The CDR3 region is CCARLAGSTDTQYF. DNA for the CDR3: TGCTGTGCACGACTAGCGGGGAGCACAGATACGCAGTATTTT.

The J gene is TRBJ2-3, the V gene TRBV20-1; D gene uncertain. The CDR3 totals 11 residues. Germline V CDR1 and CDR2: DFQATT, SNEGSKA (reference sequence). Trimming cost V 6 bases and J 4 bases, with 8 bases left between them. The CDR3 DNA follows: TGCAGTGCCGGATCTGCAGATACGCAGTATTTT. Protein sequence: CSAGSADTQYF.